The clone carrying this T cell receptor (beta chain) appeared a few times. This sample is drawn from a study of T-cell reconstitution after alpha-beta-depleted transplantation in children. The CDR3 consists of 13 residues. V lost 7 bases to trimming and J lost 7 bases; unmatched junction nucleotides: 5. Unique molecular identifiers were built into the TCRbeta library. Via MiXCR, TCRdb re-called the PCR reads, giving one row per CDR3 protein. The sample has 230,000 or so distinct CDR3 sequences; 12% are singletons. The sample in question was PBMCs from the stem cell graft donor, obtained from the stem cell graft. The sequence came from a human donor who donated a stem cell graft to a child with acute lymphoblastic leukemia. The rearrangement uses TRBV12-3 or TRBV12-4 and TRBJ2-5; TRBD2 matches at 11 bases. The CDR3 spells CASTLAGGSTQYF. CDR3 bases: TGTGCCAGCACCCTAGCGGGGGGCTCGACCCAGTACTTC.